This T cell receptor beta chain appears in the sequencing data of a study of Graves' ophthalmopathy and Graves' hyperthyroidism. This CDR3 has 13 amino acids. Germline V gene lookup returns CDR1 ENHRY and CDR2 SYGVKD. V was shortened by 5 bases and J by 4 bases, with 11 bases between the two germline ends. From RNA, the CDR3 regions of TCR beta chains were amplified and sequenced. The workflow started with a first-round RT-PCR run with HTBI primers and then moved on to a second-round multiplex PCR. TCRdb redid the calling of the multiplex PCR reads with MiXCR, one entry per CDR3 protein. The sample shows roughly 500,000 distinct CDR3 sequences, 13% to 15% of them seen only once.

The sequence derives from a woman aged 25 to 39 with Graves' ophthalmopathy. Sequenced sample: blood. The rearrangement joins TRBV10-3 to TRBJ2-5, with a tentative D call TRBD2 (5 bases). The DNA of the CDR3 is TGTGCCATCAGTCAAGGCGAGGGAGAGACCCAGTACTTC. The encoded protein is CAISQGEGETQYF.